The 29 T cell receptor beta chains reported below all come from one sample, sequenced in a study of beta chain features in type 1 diabetes. For these receptors, no antigen is known. Reverse transcribing all isolated RNA meant expressed TCRB transcripts were sequenced. This table comes from immunoSEQ multiplex PCR, and its TCRdb copy is limited to in-frame clones, with some not included. The sample lists almost 350,000 clones, around 9.7% seen once, with around 1% in the top ten. Whole-study findings and limits: Among patients with Type 1 diabetes, TCRB CDR3s were moderately but significantly shorter in every one of the four CD4+ subsets.

The specimen sequenced was central memory CD4+ T cells from blood. These receptors came from a man younger than 45 with type 1 diabetes.

In this sample, this clone turned up a few times. A far larger clone is only one base removed, so a read error is likely. The chain is built from TRBV28 and TRBJ1-3; D may be TRBD1 (5 bases). V gave up 6 bases and J gave up 0 bases, with 9 bases separating them. The CDR3 covers 14 residues. Germline CDR1 and CDR2: MDHEN and SYDVKM. The CDR3 region is CASRATASGNTIYF. The CDR3 DNA reads TGTGCCAGCAGGGCGACAGCCTCTGGAAACACCATATATTTT.

This clone came up many times. The rearrangement joins TRBV7-9 to TRBJ2-3; D gene ambiguous. Trimming left V 11 bases short and J 4 bases short, with 7 bases between. CDR1 SEHNR and CDR2 FQNEAQ come from the germline V gene (reference sequence). CDR3 size: 10 residues. The CDR3 DNA sequence: TGTGCCCCAATCTCAGATACGCAGTATTTT. This codes for CAPISDTQYF.

This clone occurred a few times. V usage is TRBV6-6 and J usage is TRBJ2-3; TRBD1 matches at 8 bases. From germline, CDR1 is MNHNY and CDR2 SVGAGI (reference sequence). This CDR3 contains 15 residues. V gave up 5 bases and J gave up 2 bases; unmatched junction bases: 6. CDR3 in amino acids: CASSRDRTTTDTQYF. In DNA, the CDR3 is TGTGCCAGCAGTCGGGACAGGACCACCACAGATACGCAGTATTTT.

DNA for the CDR3: TGTGCCAGCAGCCCGAGCGGGGGAAACGGGGAGCTGTTTTTT. Protein product: CASSPSGGNGELFF. The chain recombines TRBV9 with TRBJ2-2; TRBD2 agrees at 8 bases. CDR1 and CDR2 (germline): SGDLS, YYNGEE. V lost 4 bases, J lost 7 bases, and 6 bases stayed unmatched. CDR3 length: 14 residues.

In this sample, this clone turned up a few times. This chain connects TRBV4-3 to TRBJ1-2; D is uncertain. This CDR3 is 14 amino acids long. In germline, CDR1 is LGHNA, CDR2 YSLEER. The V and J ends lost 4 bases and 6 bases respectively, with 15 bases between them. CDR3 protein: CASSPDDSEHGYTF. DNA for the CDR3: TGCGCCAGCAGCCCGGACGATTCGGAACATGGCTACACCTTC.

This clone has more than one count but fewer than ten. V usage is TRBV28 and J usage is TRBJ2-5; 7 bases align to TRBD1. After removal of 1 base from V and 4 bases from J, the junction contained 3 bases not matched to a gene. The germline gives CDR1 MDHEN, CDR2 SYDVKM. The CDR3 is made up of 14 amino acids. The CDR3 DNA is TGTGCCAGCAGTTTATCGAGGGGGCCAGAGACCCAGTACTTC. Translating gives CASSLSRGPETQYF.

This rearrangement joins TRBV11-2 to TRBJ2-5, with D possibly matching TRBD1 (6 bases). Trimming left V 4 bases short and J 4 bases short, with 10 bases between. This CDR3 region has 13 residues. Germline V gene data show CDR1 as SGHAT and CDR2 as FQNNGV. Here the CDR3 reads CASSSGDSETQYF. The CDR3, as DNA: TGTGCCAGCAGCTCAGGGGATTCAGAGACCCAGTACTTC. The entire variable domain, with the rest obtained from reference TRBV11-2 and TRBJ2-5, is as follows: EAGVAQSPRYKIIEKRQSVAFWCNPISGHATLYWYQQILGQGPKLLIQFQNNGVVDDSQLPKDRFSAERLKGVDSTLKIQPAKLEDSAVYLCASSSGDSETQYFGPGTRLLVL.

The sample holds a few counts of this clone. V usage is TRBV19 and J usage is TRBJ2-3, with D tentatively TRBD2 (6 bases). V lost 6 bases to trimming and J lost 2 bases, with 21 bases between them. Germline V gives CDR1 LNHDA, CDR2 SQIVND (reference sequence). This CDR3 is 17 amino acids long. CDR3 amino acids: CASSGPRGTGYTDTQYF. The CDR3 coding sequence is TGTGCCAGTAGCGGCCCGCGGGGAACAGGCTACACAGATACGCAGTATTTT.

The chain has TRBV7-2 and TRBJ2-7; D perhaps matches TRBD1 (5 bases). The germline CDR1 and CDR2 sequences are SGHTA and FQGNSA. CDR3 size: 15 residues. Between the trimmed V and J ends, which lost 0 bases and 2 bases, there was a span of 11 bases. CDR3 sequence (DNA): TGTGCCAGCAGCTTAGCGCAGGGAAGTACCTACGAGCAGTACTTC. Residues: CASSLAQGSTYEQYF. Full variable domain (outside the CDR3, taken from reference TRBV7-2 and TRBJ2-7): GAGVSQSPSNKVTEKGKDVELRCDPISGHTALYWYRQSLGQGLEFLIYFQGNSAPDKSGLPSDRFSAERTGGSVSTLTIQRTQQEDSAVYLCASSLAQGSTYEQYFGPGTRLTVT.

The chain joins TRBV7-2 to TRBJ1-4; unclear D gene. Germline V lookup: CDR1 SGHTA, CDR2 FQGNSA. V was shortened by 3 bases and J by 10 bases, with 9 bases between the two germline ends. The CDR3 spans 12 residues. The CDR3 bases are TGTGCCAGCAGCTTTTCAACCGGAAAACTGTTTTTT. Its translation is CASSFSTGKLFF.

This clone was seen a handful of times. This chain uses TRBV7-2 with TRBJ2-4; perhaps D is TRBD1 or TRBD2 (5 bases each). This CDR3 is 16 amino acids long. Germline V lookup: CDR1 SGHTA, CDR2 FQGNSA. Trimming left V 1 base short and J 9 bases short, with 19 bases between. The CDR3 sequence is CASSLGIGPLRGIQYF. CDR3 coding DNA: TGTGCCAGCAGCTTAGGGATAGGGCCCCTGAGGGGCATTCAGTACTTC.

This clone was picked up a small number of times. The rearrangement uses TRBV5-4 and TRBJ2-5, with 7 positions matching TRBD1. This CDR3 is 14 amino acids long. Trimming at V came to 4 bases and at J to 5 bases, leaving 8 bases not matched to a gene. Germline CDR1 reads SGHNT; CDR2 reads YYREEE (reference sequence). The CDR3 DNA reads as TGTGCCAGCAGCCTCAGACAGGGCGACGAGACCCAGTACTTC. It yields the protein CASSLRQGDETQYF. Full variable domain (rest looked up from reference TRBV5-4 and TRBJ2-5): ETGVTQSPTHLIKTRGQQVTLRCSSQSGHNTVSWYQQALGQGPQFIFQYYREEENGRGNFPPRFSGLQFPNYSSELNVNALELDDSALYLCASSLRQGDETQYFGPGTRLLVL.

In this sample, this clone turned up a few times. The genes are TRBV2 and TRBJ2-1, with 9 bases that match TRBD2. This CDR3 has 15 residues. Germline V gene lookup returns CDR1 SNHLY and CDR2 FYNNEI. With 4 bases clipped from V and 4 bases from J, the junction kept 5 bases outside the gene matches. The CDR3 region is CASSASSGDYNEQFF. DNA for the CDR3: TGTGCCAGCAGTGCGTCTAGCGGGGATTACAATGAGCAGTTCTTC.

DNA for the CDR3: TGTGCCAGCAGCTTGCCAGGAGCCTACGAGCAGTACTTC. Protein sequence: CASSLPGAYEQYF. The chain carries TRBV5-6 and TRBJ2-7; D is unresolved. The CDR3 runs to 13 residues. The V gene's germline CDR1 is SGHDT and CDR2 YYEEEE. The germline V and J ends were trimmed by 1 base and 2 bases, with 7 bases remaining between them.

This clone came up a few times. CDR3 in amino acids: CASSSSSADLVGAQYF. CDR3 DNA: TGTGCCAGCAGCTCCAGTAGCGCGGATCTCGTCGGGGCGCAGTATTTT. V is TRBV5-4 and J is TRBJ2-3, with a tentative D call TRBD2 (5 bases). Germline CDR1 is SGHNT and CDR2 is YYREEE (reference sequence). Trimming cost V 3 bases and J 10 bases, with 24 bases left between them. The CDR3 is 16 amino acids.

The V call is TRBV29-1, the J call TRBJ1-2; D is perhaps TRBD1 (5 bases). This CDR3 spans 14 amino acids. Trimming removed 0 bases at V and 5 bases at J, with 13 bases between. Germline CDR1 and CDR2: SQVTM and ANQGSEA. CDR3: CSVEEFGTLYGYTF. In DNA, the CDR3 is TGCAGCGTTGAAGAGTTCGGGACCCTATATGGCTACACCTTC.

The rearrangement uses TRBV5-6 and TRBJ1-2; D possibly corresponds to TRBD1 (5 bases). From germline, CDR1 is SGHDT and CDR2 YYEEEE. Trimming removed 1 base at V and 3 bases at J, with 13 bases between. The CDR3 spans 15 residues. Here the CDR3 reads CASSLRPGAYYGYTF. In DNA, the CDR3 is TGTGCCAGCAGCTTGCGACCCGGGGCATACTATGGCTACACCTTC.

This clone was seen repeatedly, ten times or more. The chain uses TRBV6-6 and TRBJ2-2; D is uncertain. The V gene lost 5 bases and the J gene lost 3 bases, with 1 base spanning the gap. CDR1 and CDR2 (germline): MNHNY, SVGAGI (reference sequence). This CDR3 comprises 11 residues. CDR3 in DNA: TGTGCCAGCAGTGACACCGGGGAGCTGTTTTTT. Protein: CASSDTGELFF.

This clone has ten or more counts. The gene calls are TRBV4-3 and TRBJ2-3; 7 nucleotides agree with TRBD1. The V segment lost 5 bases and the J segment 4 bases; nucleotides outside the gene matches: 9. The CDR3 is 15 amino acids. Looked up from germline, CDR1 is LGHNA and CDR2 is YSLEER. The CDR3 DNA sequence: TGCGCCAGCAGCTACCACAGGGGTACAGCAGATACGCAGTATTTT. Translation gives CASSYHRGTADTQYF.

The V gene is TRBV6-6, the J gene TRBJ2-7; unclear D gene. Trimming left V 5 bases short and J 3 bases short, with 17 bases between. Germline V gives CDR1 MNHNY, CDR2 SVGAGI (reference sequence). The CDR3 runs 15 residues. In DNA, the CDR3 is TGTGCCAGCAGTCCCCTAAGGTCCTCTCACTACGAGCAGTACTTC. Translation gives CASSPLRSSHYEQYF.

This clone was counted between two and nine times. The chain recombines TRBV18 with TRBJ2-5; D not certain. Looked up from germline, CDR1 is KGHSH and CDR2 is LQKENI. This CDR3 spans 14 amino acids. The ends were cut back, 1 base at V and 4 bases at J, with 10 bases in the middle. In DNA, the CDR3 is TGTGCCAGCTCACCACGCGAATACGTAGAGACCCAGTACTTC. It yields the protein CASSPREYVETQYF.

Here the CDR3 reads CASSSGQDNEKLFF. The DNA for the CDR3 is TGTGCCAGCAGCTCGGGACAGGATAATGAAAAACTGTTTTTT. This chain connects TRBV28 to TRBJ1-4, with TRBD1 identical over 8 bases. Germline V gene sequence: CDR1 MDHEN, CDR2 SYDVKM. Trimming took 6 bases from V and 4 from J; bases not matched to a gene: 4. The CDR3 sequence is 14 residues long.

This clone was detected only a few times. Additional DNA sequences in this sample encode the identical CDR3. J is TRBJ1-5 and V is TRBV5-1; a weak D match, TRBD1 (5 bases). V was cut by 0 bases and J by 2 bases, with 9 bases left in between. In germline, CDR1 is SGHRS, CDR2 YFSETQ. This CDR3 is built from 15 residues. The CDR3 nucleotides are TGCGCCAGCAGCTTGGATGTGGGGGGCAATCAGCCCCAGCATTTT. This translates into CASSLDVGGNQPQHF.

The chain couples TRBV7-2 to TRBJ1-5, with no clear D. CDR1 and CDR2 from the germline V gene are SGHTA and FQGNSA. This CDR3 is 13 amino acids long. V dropped 5 bases and J dropped 6 bases, with 11 bases sitting between them. The CDR3 spells CASSLEGIQPQHF. The CDR3 DNA is TGTGCCAGCAGCCTAGAGGGTATTCAGCCCCAGCATTTT.

The table lists this clone with a few counts. With a much larger clone just one base away, this may be a read error. The chain employs TRBV13 and TRBJ1-1; D not resolved. The germline gives CDR1 PRHDT, CDR2 FYEKMQ (reference sequence). Trimming shortened V by 2 bases and J by 1 base, and 5 bases separated the two germline ends. This CDR3 is built from 13 residues. The DNA for the CDR3 is TGTGCCAGCAGCTTACAGGCGAACACTGAAGCTTTCTTT. Its translation: CASSLQANTEAFF.

A few counts support this clone. The chain uses TRBV10-3 and TRBJ2-3; D not certain. The CDR3 extends over 12 amino acids. Germline CDR1 and CDR2: ENHRY and SYGVKD. The V end was cut by 3 bases, the J end by 6 bases, with 7 bases between. CDR3 sequence reads: CAISDGPDTQYF. CDR3 DNA: TGTGCCATCAGTGACGGGCCGGATACGCAGTATTTT.

This clone has a handful of counts. The chain links TRBV7-2 to TRBJ2-7, with unresolved D. The CDR3 loop spans 15 amino acids. V was trimmed by 1 base and J by 0 bases, leaving 10 bases between them. Germline V lookup: CDR1 SGHTA, CDR2 FQGNSA. Here the CDR3 reads CASSLGDDPSYEQYF. CDR3 nucleotides: TGTGCCAGCAGCTTAGGAGACGATCCCTCCTACGAGCAGTACTTC.

This clone was observed at least ten times. The rearrangement uses TRBV7-2 and TRBJ2-4, with D possibly called TRBD1 or TRBD2 (6 bases each). This CDR3 region has 16 residues. Germline V gives CDR1 SGHTA, CDR2 FQGNSA. V lost 4 bases and J 4 bases, leaving 17 bases between the germline ends. The CDR3 nucleotides are TGTGCCAGCAGCTCGCTACAGGGAGGAGGGAAAAACATTCAGTACTTC. Residues: CASSSLQGGGKNIQYF.

The chain has TRBV5-4 and TRBJ1-2; 7 bases agree with TRBD1. CDR3 length equals 12 residues. The V segment lost 4 bases and the J segment 7 bases; nucleotides outside the gene matches: 4. CDR1 is SGHNT and CDR2 is YYREEE in the germline V gene (reference sequence). CDR3 protein: CASSDREIGYTF. CDR3 nucleotide sequence: TGTGCCAGCAGCGACAGGGAAATTGGCTACACCTTC.